A selection of T cell receptor beta chains follows, all from one sample in a study of T cell repertoires in ileal Crohn's disease. Only in-frame clones appear in the TCRdb table, and some are missing; sequencing was by immunoSEQ multiplex PCR. The table includes some 3,000 clones, approximately 86% detected once. Input material: ileal tissue. The receptors derive from an adult with Crohn's disease. Both conserved end residues are trimmed from each CDR3. The order of the fields is J gene, V gene, CDR3 protein.

J gene: TRBJ1-5; V gene: TRBV16; CDR3 protein: ASSPPTGQPQH
J gene: TRBJ1-2; V gene: TRBV29-1; CDR3 protein: SVEKTSYGYT
J gene: TRBJ2-2; V gene: TRBV6-5; CDR3 protein: ASSYYTGGDTGELF
J gene: TRBJ2-1; V gene: TRBV7-9; CDR3 protein: ASSLASGGEKEQF
J gene: TRBJ2-7; V gene: TRBV1; CDR3 protein: TSSQGAGISYEQY
J gene: TRBJ2-6; V gene: TRBV5-7; CDR3 protein: ASSFSDRASYSGANVLT
J gene: TRBJ1-1; V gene: TRBV30; CDR3 protein: AWRGTGYTEAF
J gene: TRBJ1-2; V gene: TRBV7-9; CDR3 protein: ASSFDGTGGYGYT
J gene: TRBJ1-6; V gene: TRBV7-2; CDR3 protein: ASSRQGNGNSPLH
J gene: TRBJ2-1; V gene: TRBV7-9; CDR3 protein: ASRPEYNEQF
J gene: TRBJ2-3; V gene: TRBV19; CDR3 protein: ASSNRGPGTSTDTQY
J gene: TRBJ1-4; V gene: TRBV21-1; CDR3 protein: ASPGEKLF
J gene: TRBJ1-1; V gene: TRBV30; CDR3 protein: AWSPHRGVNTEAF
J gene: TRBJ2-5; V gene: TRBV21-1; CDR3 protein: ASSKISSGQETQY
J gene: TRBJ1-2; V gene: TRBV7-2; CDR3 protein: ASSPRQGYYGYT
J gene: TRBJ2-2; V gene: TRBV27; CDR3 protein: ASSLSRRGGELF
J gene: TRBJ1-2; V gene: TRBV10-3; CDR3 protein: AITETDWSYGYT
J gene: TRBJ1-3; V gene: TRBV5-1; CDR3 protein: ASRDQPYSGNTIY
J gene: TRBJ1-6; V gene: TRBV30; CDR3 protein: AFEDNSPLH
J gene: TRBJ2-3; V gene: TRBV5-4; CDR3 protein: ASSLAAGSTDTQY
J gene: TRBJ2-7; V gene: TRBV13; CDR3 protein: ASSFRQGRYEQY
J gene: TRBJ2-7; V gene: TRBV18; CDR3 protein: ASSSGRDDEQY
J gene: TRBJ2-7; V gene: TRBV30; CDR3 protein: AQEGLHEQY
J gene: TRBJ2-4; V gene: TRBV21-1; CDR3 protein: ASSKGTGNIQY
J gene: TRBJ2-1; V gene: TRBV7-6; CDR3 protein: ASSFGTTVIEQF
J gene: TRBJ1-2; V gene: TRBV6-1; CDR3 protein: ASSTRNYGYT
J gene: TRBJ2-1; V gene: TRBV29-1; CDR3 protein: SVEGASGGDEQF
J gene: TRBJ1-6; V gene: TRBV7-9; CDR3 protein: ASSQSGGGNSPLH
J gene: TRBJ1-3; V gene: TRBV10-3; CDR3 protein: AIMTEQGAGGNTIY
J gene: TRBJ2-6; V gene: TRBV6-1; CDR3 protein: ASSEALRGRYAGANVLT
J gene: TRBJ2-3; V gene: TRBV6-4; CDR3 protein: ASSVVGGGIGDTQY
J gene: TRBJ2-1; V gene: TRBV7-9; CDR3 protein: ASSTYTSAGYNEQF
J gene: TRBJ1-5; V gene: TRBV19; CDR3 protein: ASTWTGKVQPQH
J gene: TRBJ2-1; V gene: TRBV4-2; CDR3 protein: ASSQEGVSSNEQF
J gene: TRBJ1-1; V gene: TRBV21-1; CDR3 protein: ASSKESWAGGLNTEAF
J gene: TRBJ2-1; V gene: TRBV9; CDR3 protein: ASSTRTGSYNEQF
J gene: TRBJ1-5; V gene: TRBV18; CDR3 protein: ASSPRGKDQPQH
J gene: TRBJ2-2; V gene: TRBV10-2; CDR3 protein: ASIPTSGGATGELF
J gene: TRBJ1-2; V gene: TRBV5-4; CDR3 protein: ASSSDTFGNYGYT
J gene: TRBJ1-6; V gene: TRBV7-9; CDR3 protein: ASRLTTNSPLH
J gene: TRBJ1-4; V gene: TRBV5-1; CDR3 protein: ASSPFGDRDEKLF